These T cell receptor beta chains were read from a single sample in a study of naive and memory T cell subsets. TCRdb re-called the UMI-ligation and nested PCR reads through MiXCR, storing one row per CDR3 protein. The sample records 85,000 to 130,000 distinct CDR3 sequences, more than 12% being singletons. Sequences were obtained from naive CD8+ T cells from blood. These receptors originate from a human donor in good health. CDR3s include the opening cysteine and the closing phenylalanine or tryptophan. A D gene is named only where the DNA matches it firmly. For some rows the clone size is stated as once, few or many, or as a class when expanded; others skip it.

clone size	D gene	J gene	V gene	CDR3 protein	CDR3 DNA
-	TRBD1	TRBJ2-7	TRBV27	CASSPGQGIHEQYF	TGTGCCAGCAGCCCGGGACAGGGGATCCACGAGCAGTACTTC
-	-	TRBJ1-1	TRBV5-1	CASSWGLFTLNTEAFF	TGCGCCAGCAGCTGGGGACTGTTCACCCTGAACACTGAAGCTTTCTTT
many	-	TRBJ1-2	TRBV29-1	CSVVIGYGYTF	TGCAGCGTTGTAATCGGCTATGGCTACACCTTC
few	TRBD1	TRBJ2-1	TRBV13	CASSQGQGQKYNEQFF	TGTGCCAGCAGCCAGGGCCAGGGACAGAAATACAATGAGCAGTTCTTC
-	-	TRBJ2-5	TRBV27	CASTLFSGGQETQYF	TGTGCCAGCACCCTATTCTCCGGAGGGCAAGAGACCCAGTACTTC
few	-	TRBJ1-1	TRBV25-1	CASSEGGSQLVGANTEAFF	TGTGCCAGCAGTGAAGGTGGATCCCAGCTTGTGGGGGCAAACACTGAAGCTTTCTTT
-	-	TRBJ1-6	TRBV19	CASAVRTANSPLHF	TGTGCCAGCGCGGTTCGGACGGCCAATTCACCCCTCCACTTT
few	-	TRBJ1-3	TRBV6-6	CASSYPTVGWAAGNTIYF	TGTGCCAGCAGTTACCCGACTGTAGGTTGGGCGGCTGGAAACACCATATATTTT
-	-	TRBJ2-1	TRBV6-1	CASSEEKLGLYNEQFF	TGTGCCAGCAGTGAAGAGAAACTAGGGCTTTACAATGAGCAGTTCTTC
-	-	TRBJ1-1	TRBV7-3	CASSLWEGTEAFF	TGTGCCAGCAGCTTATGGGAGGGGACTGAAGCTTTCTTT
many	TRBD1	TRBJ2-6	TRBV7-9	CASSGGQDHSILTF	TGTGCCAGCAGCGGGGGACAGGACCATTCCATCCTGACTTTC
many	-	TRBJ2-7	TRBV5-1	CASSGGTDPSYEQYF	TGCGCCAGCAGCGGGGGGACGGACCCCTCCTACGAGCAGTACTTC
many	-	TRBJ2-3	TRBV27	CASRSPSPFSSTDTQYF	TGTGCCAGCCGGTCCCCCTCCCCATTCTCTAGCACAGATACGCAGTATTTT
-	-	TRBJ1-1	TRBV19	CASKIGGNEAFF	TGTGCCAGTAAAATCGGAGGGAACGAAGCTTTCTTT
few	TRBD1	TRBJ1-4	TRBV27	CASSPTGQGGEKLFF	TGTGCCAGCAGTCCTACTGGACAGGGCGGTGAAAAACTGTTTTTT
-	TRBD2	TRBJ2-1	TRBV6-6	CASSYIAGGANEQFF	TGTGCCAGCAGTTATATAGCGGGGGGGGCTAATGAGCAGTTCTTC
few	TRBD2	TRBJ2-7	TRBV20-1	CSARPGLAGAYEQYF	TGCAGTGCTAGGCCAGGACTAGCGGGGGCCTACGAGCAGTACTTC
few	-	TRBJ2-6	TRBV10-3	CAIREGAGANVLTF	TGTGCCATCAGGGAGGGGGCTGGGGCCAACGTCCTGACTTTC
many	-	TRBJ2-7	TRBV3-1	CASSQDVPRSYEQYF	TGTGCCAGCAGCCAAGACGTTCCTCGCTCCTACGAGCAGTACTTC
few	-	TRBJ1-6	TRBV2	CASSSSDRDSPLHF	TGTGCCAGCAGTTCATCTGACCGGGATTCACCCCTCCACTTT
few	-	TRBJ2-4	TRBV12-3/TRBV12-4	CASQDTQAGGIQYF	TGTGCCAGCCAGGACACCCAAGCCGGTGGCATTCAGTACTTC
-	TRBD1	TRBJ2-7	TRBV27	CVSLKATGGTYEQYF	TGTGTCAGCCTAAAGGCTACAGGGGGCACCTACGAGCAGTACTTC
-	-	TRBJ1-1	TRBV6-5	CASSSRGQNTEAFF	TGTGCCAGCAGTTCCAGGGGACAGAACACTGAAGCTTTCTTT
few	TRBD1	TRBJ2-3	TRBV6-2/TRBV6-3	CASSHQNAGTGGTDTQYF	TGTGCCAGCAGCCATCAAAATGCCGGGACAGGGGGAACAGATACGCAGTATTTT
few	-	TRBJ2-7	TRBV28	CASSLDSGRYYEQYF	TGTGCCAGCAGTTTAGATTCAGGAAGATACTACGAGCAGTACTTC
-	-	TRBJ2-3	TRBV13	CASSLAQPTPSTDTQYF	TGTGCCAGCAGCTTAGCGCAGCCTACCCCTAGCACAGATACGCAGTATTTT
-	-	TRBJ2-7	TRBV2	CASRGSYEQYF	TGTGCCAGCAGAGGGAGTTACGAGCAGTACTTC
-	TRBD1	TRBJ2-7	TRBV28	CASSRTPDRGNNEQYF	TGTGCCAGCAGTCGGACTCCGGACAGGGGAAACAACGAGCAGTACTTC
few	-	TRBJ2-1	TRBV29-1	CSAPRGYEQFF	TGCAGCGCTCCCCGGGGCTATGAGCAGTTCTTC
few	-	TRBJ2-7	TRBV7-9	CASSPGDVVSYYEQYF	TGTGCCAGCAGCCCAGGGGATGTGGTCAGTTACTACGAGCAGTACTTC
few	-	TRBJ2-4	TRBV2	CASSEAIGGRGADENIQYF	TGTGCCAGCAGTGAAGCTATCGGGGGCCGAGGGGCAGATGAAAACATTCAGTACTTC
many	-	TRBJ1-3	TRBV10-1	CASSVAQPSSGNTIYF	TGCGCCAGCAGTGTGGCGCAGCCGAGCTCTGGAAACACCATATATTTT
few	-	TRBJ1-2	TRBV28	CASSLSPRGADGYTF	TGTGCCAGCAGTTTAAGCCCTAGGGGGGCGGATGGCTACACCTTC
-	-	TRBJ1-6	TRBV7-9	CASSLTGYNSPLHF	TGTGCCAGCAGCCTAACAGGGTATAATTCACCCCTCCACTTT
few	-	TRBJ1-3	TRBV20-1	CSARDFSSGNTIYF	TGCAGTGCTAGAGATTTCAGCTCTGGAAACACCATATATTTT
-	TRBD1	TRBJ2-7	TRBV29-1	CSVGTGVYEQYF	TGCAGCGTAGGGACAGGGGTCTACGAGCAGTACTTC
-	-	TRBJ2-3	TRBV27	CASRNTDTQYF	TGTGCCAGCAGAAACACAGATACGCAGTATTTT
many	-	TRBJ2-6	TRBV29-1	CSVVPHSGANVLTF	TGCAGCGTTGTTCCCCATTCTGGGGCCAACGTCCTGACTTTC
-	-	TRBJ2-7	TRBV4-3	CASSQTSLVSYEQYF	TGCGCCAGCAGCCAAACTAGCTTGGTAAGCTACGAGCAGTACTTC
-	TRBD2	TRBJ2-1	TRBV3-1	CASSQDWGGGYNEQFF	TGTGCCAGCAGCCAAGATTGGGGGGGGGGATACAATGAGCAGTTCTTC
-	TRBD2	TRBJ2-1	TRBV19	CASSIGTSGKGEQFF	TGTGCCAGTAGTATCGGGACTAGCGGGAAGGGGGAGCAGTTCTTC
few	-	TRBJ2-3	TRBV10-3	CAISDPDFTDTQYF	TGTGCCATCAGTGACCCGGACTTCACAGATACGCAGTATTTT
-	TRBD1	TRBJ2-1	TRBV12-3/TRBV12-4	CASSFVSVTGTYNEQFF	TGTGCCAGCAGTTTTGTATCCGTGACAGGGACCTACAATGAGCAGTTCTTC
few	-	TRBJ2-1	TRBV5-5	CASSSSGVEQFF	TGTGCCAGCAGCTCTTCAGGGGTTGAGCAGTTCTTC
many	TRBD2	TRBJ2-1	TRBV3-1	CASSQAHPSGRLYNEQFF	TGTGCCAGCAGCCAAGCCCATCCTAGCGGGCGCCTATACAATGAGCAGTTCTTC
-	-	TRBJ2-7	TRBV5-5	CASSTGSRLYEQYF	TGTGCCAGCAGCACCGGGAGTCGTCTTTACGAGCAGTACTTC
few	TRBD2	TRBJ2-1	TRBV20-1	CSARSSGDYNEQFF	TGCAGTGCTAGATCTAGCGGGGACTACAATGAGCAGTTCTTC
few	-	TRBJ2-5	TRBV3-1	CASSQWGRVQETQYF	TGTGCCAGCAGCCAATGGGGCCGAGTCCAAGAGACCCAGTACTTC
-	TRBD2	TRBJ2-3	TRBV7-9	CASSYWTSGGLTDTQYF	TGTGCCAGCAGCTACTGGACTAGCGGGGGGTTAACAGATACGCAGTATTTT
few	-	TRBJ1-2	TRBV20-1	CSAELHIFDGYTF	TGCAGTGCTGAGCTCCACATTTTCGATGGCTACACCTTC
-	-	TRBJ2-3	TRBV7-9	CASSFGMQTSTDTQYF	TGTGCCAGCAGCTTTGGGATGCAGACTAGCACAGATACGCAGTATTTT
-	-	TRBJ1-5	TRBV2	CASSLGVEPQHF	TGTGCCAGCAGCCTGGGGGTAGAGCCCCAGCATTTT
-	-	TRBJ2-3	TRBV14	CASSRPDEPGRTTDTQYF	TGTGCCAGCAGCCGCCCCGACGAGCCGGGACGGACCACAGATACGCAGTATTTT
few	-	TRBJ1-1	TRBV7-9	CASSSIRLGGTEAFF	TGTGCCAGCAGCTCCATCCGACTTGGGGGGACTGAAGCTTTCTTT
few	TRBD2	TRBJ2-2	TRBV6-2/TRBV6-3	CASSDLRLAGESGELFF	TGTGCCAGCAGTGACCTCCGACTAGCGGGAGAGTCCGGGGAGCTGTTTTTT